These 20 T cell receptor beta chains share one sample of origin, sequenced in a study of T cell responses to AZD1222 COVID-19 vaccine. Libraries were prepared by immunoSEQ multiplex PCR; TCRdb keeps only in-frame clonotypes and omits some of them. The sample yields about 140,000 clones, roughly 93% seen once. The sample consisted of peripheral blood, taken after recovery from COVID-19. The receptors stem from an adult who had recovered from COVID-19.

The chain has TRBV11-2 and TRBJ1-6; D remains unclear. The CDR3 is 19 amino acids. V lost 6 bases and J lost 0, with 21 bases in between. CDR1 is SGHAT, CDR2 FQNNGV, per germline. The CDR3 DNA sequence: TGTGCCAGCAGAGGGAACAAGAAGCCAGCTAGCTCCTATAATTCACCCCTCCACTTT. Translating it yields CASRGNKKPASSYNSPLHF.

The rearrangement joins TRBV3-1 (or the pseudogene TRBV3-2) to TRBJ1-2, with 7 bases identical to TRBD1. This CDR3 region has 14 residues. The trim removed 0 bases at V and 6 bases at J, leaving 4 bases unmatched. From germline, CDR1 is LGHDT and CDR2 YNNKEL (reference sequence). The CDR3: CASSQDKGAHGYTF. CDR3 in DNA: TGTGCCAGCAGCCAAGATAAGGGGGCGCATGGCTACACCTTC.

Concerning this clone itself: The germline gene is not matched at one end of the junction; a read error may be the cause. The genes are TRBV14 and TRBJ2-5, with a weak D call TRBD1 (5 bases). The CDR3 spans 12 residues. The germline V gene encodes CDR1 SGHDN and CDR2 FVKESK. The CDR3 sequence is CASSPREEAQYF. CDR3 in DNA: TGTGCCAGCAGCCCCAGGGAAGAGGCCCAGTACTTC.

The chain links TRBV29-1 to TRBJ1-1; the D is unclear. V dropped 7 bases and J dropped 3 bases, with 9 bases sitting between them. The CDR3 has 11 residues. Germline CDR1 reads SQVTM; CDR2 reads ANQGSEA. The CDR3, as DNA: TGCAGCGGGACCACGTACACTGAAGCTTTCTTT. Translating gives CSGTTYTEAFF. Filled out from reference TRBV29-1 and TRBJ1-1, the complete variable domain reads SAVISQKPSRDICQRGTSLTIQCQVDSQVTMMFWYRQQPGQSLTLIATANQGSEATYESGFVIDKFPISRPNLTFSTLTVSNMSPEDSSIYLCSGTTYTEAFFGQGTRLTVV.

The chain couples TRBV7-6 to TRBJ1-1, with 7 bases that match TRBD1. The CDR3 is 15 residues long. The V segment lost 5 bases and the J segment 3 bases; nucleotides outside the gene matches: 9. From germline, CDR1 is SGHVS and CDR2 FNYEAQ. As DNA, the CDR3 is TGTGCCAGCAGCCGACAGGGATCTATGGACACTGAAGCTTTCTTT. This translates into CASSRQGSMDTEAFF.

This CDR3 is CATSGSPGAGELFF. DNA for the CDR3: TGTGCCACCAGTGGTTCACCGGGGGCCGGGGAGCTGTTTTTT. The chain recombines TRBV24-1 with TRBJ2-2, with D perhaps matching TRBD2 (6 bases). The V end was cut by 5 bases, the J end by 6 bases, with 12 bases between. Germline V lookup: CDR1 KGHDR, CDR2 SFDVKD. The CDR3 has 14 amino acids.

This clone was seen a single time. Here the CDR3 reads CASTETGLHEQYF. CDR3 DNA sequence: TGTGCCAGCACCGAAACGGGACTCCACGAGCAGTACTTC. The V call is TRBV12-3 or TRBV12-4, the J call TRBJ2-7; D is perhaps TRBD2 (6 bases). CDR3 size: 13 residues. Deletions cut 7 bases from V and 5 bases from J, with 15 bases between.

The CDR3 reads CASSQDVTPGPSGNTIYF. DNA for the CDR3: TGTGCCAGCAGCCAAGATGTCACTCCGGGACCCTCTGGAAACACCATATATTTT. The chain joins TRBV3-1 (or the pseudogene TRBV3-2) to TRBJ1-3, with a possible D match to TRBD1 (5 bases). V shed 0 bases and J shed 0 bases, with 15 bases lying between them. The CDR3 is made up of 18 amino acids. CDR1 and CDR2 (germline): LGHDT, YNNKEL (reference sequence).

The chain couples TRBV19 to TRBJ2-2; 11 bases are a match to TRBD2. The V and J ends lost 1 base and 6 bases, in that order; junction bases with no gene match: 10. Germline V CDR1 and CDR2: LNHDA, SQIVND (reference sequence). The CDR3 runs 18 residues. The chain's CDR3 is CASSIVVAGGPGPGELFF. The CDR3 DNA is TGTGCCAGTAGTATAGTCGTAGCGGGAGGGCCAGGACCCGGGGAGCTGTTTTTT.

The V and J genes are TRBV18 and TRBJ1-5; D is perhaps TRBD1 (6 bases). The CDR3 has 13 residues. The V and J ends lost 6 bases and 6 bases respectively, with 12 bases between them. Germline V lookup: CDR1 KGHSH, CDR2 LQKENI. The CDR3 here is CASSSGAGQPQHF. CDR3 in DNA: TGTGCCAGCTCCTCAGGGGCCGGTCAGCCCCAGCATTTT. Looking up the rest from reference TRBV18 and TRBJ1-5 gives the full variable domain: NAGVMQNPRHLVRRRGQEARLRCSPMKGHSHVYWYRQLPEEGLKFMVYLQKENIIDESGMPKERFSAEFPKEGPSILRIQQVVRGDSAAYFCASSSGAGQPQHFGDGTRLSIL.

The rearrangement links TRBV9 to TRBJ2-3, with a tentative D call TRBD2 (6 bases). Germline-derived CDR1 and CDR2 are SGDLS and YYNGEE. The V end lost 4 bases, the J end lost 8 bases, and 20 bases lay between the germline ends. There are 15 residues in the CDR3. CDR3 sequence (DNA): TGTGCCAGCAGCCAGGCGGACGGGAGTCTTGGTACGCAGTATTTT. Translation: CASSQADGSLGTQYF.

J is TRBJ1-4 and V is TRBV5-5, with D tentatively TRBD1 (5 bases). Germline assignment: CDR1 SGHKS and CDR2 YYEKEE (reference sequence). The V gene lost 6 bases and the J gene lost 14 bases, with 35 bases spanning the gap. CDR3 length equals 18 residues. The CDR3 reads CASNRKGRLSVTNNFLFF. In DNA, the CDR3 is TGTGCCAGCAACCGAAAGGGACGACTTTCCGTGACCAATAATTTTCTGTTTTTT. The variable domain in full, with the rest retrieved from reference TRBV5-5 and TRBJ1-4, is DAGVTQSPTHLIKTRGQQVTLRCSPISGHKSVSWYQQVLGQGPQFIFQYYEKEERGRGNFPDRFSARQFPNYSSELNVNALLLGDSALYLCASNRKGRLSVTNNFLFFGSGTQLSVL.

V and J are TRBV6-5 and TRBJ1-1; D is unresolved. The germline CDR1 and CDR2 sequences are MNHEY and SVGAGI. V dropped 10 bases and J dropped 0 bases, with 12 bases sitting between them. CDR3 length equals 13 residues. CDR3 protein: CATSNVMNTEAFF. The CDR3 nucleotides read TGTGCCACCTCGAACGTTATGAACACTGAAGCTTTCTTT.

The gene calls are TRBV9 and TRBJ2-1, with 10 bases matching TRBD2. V lost 2 bases, J lost 6 bases, and 5 bases stayed unmatched. This CDR3 contains 15 residues. Germline CDR1 SGDLS, CDR2 YYNGEE. DNA for the CDR3: TGTGCCAGCAGCGTGGATGGACTAGCGGCCAATGAGCAGTTCTTC. Protein sequence: CASSVDGLAANEQFF.

The chain recombines TRBV4-1 with TRBJ2-2, with 8 bases fitting TRBD1. This CDR3 contains 15 residues. After removal of 5 bases from V and 7 bases from J, the junction contained 9 bases not matched to a gene. Germline values: CDR1 MGHRA, CDR2 YSYEKL. The CDR3 DNA follows: TGCGCCAGCAGCTGGACAGGGTATGATGGCGGGGAGCTGTTTTTT. Amino acids: CASSWTGYDGGELFF.

The count of this clone is one. The chain is built from TRBV5-1 and TRBJ1-1, with 8 nucleotides matching TRBD1. V was pared by 4 bases and J by 4 bases, with 12 bases of the junction left unmatched. The CDR3 has 16 amino acids. Germline CDR1 is SGHRS and CDR2 is YFSETQ. The CDR3 loop reads CASSPGQGTRSTEAFF. The CDR3 DNA reads as TGCGCCAGCAGCCCTGGACAGGGTACCCGGAGCACTGAAGCTTTCTTT.

The chain links TRBV10-2 to TRBJ1-1; maybe TRBD1 (5 bases). Germline CDR1 and CDR2: WSHSY and SAAADI. This CDR3 is 13 amino acids long. The germline V and J ends were trimmed by 0 bases and 4 bases, with 6 bases remaining between them. CDR3 in DNA: TGCGCCAGCAGTGAGTCGACAGTCACTGAAGCTTTCTTT. It yields the protein CASSESTVTEAFF.

This clone was found once. The J gene is TRBJ2-7, the V gene TRBV19; 9 nucleotides line up with TRBD1. This CDR3 region has 14 residues. V gave up 3 bases and J gave up 4 bases; unmatched junction bases: 4. The germline gives CDR1 LNHDA, CDR2 SQIVND (reference sequence). The CDR3 nucleotides read TGTGCCAGTAGTATCGGGACAGGGTTGTACGAGCAGTACTTC. Its translation: CASSIGTGLYEQYF.

This clone occurred once. The V gene is TRBV28, the J gene TRBJ1-6, with unresolved D. CDR3 size: 15 residues. Germline V gene sequence: CDR1 MDHEN, CDR2 SYDVKM. The V gene lost 2 bases and the J gene lost 8 bases, with 13 bases spanning the gap. The CDR3 loop is CASSLRRGRYSPLHF. CDR3 nucleotide sequence: TGTGCCAGCAGTTTAAGGAGAGGGAGGTATTCACCCCTCCACTTT.

The CDR3 reads CASSLGRAVKAEAFF. For the CDR3, the DNA is TGTGCCAGCAGTCTCGGGAGGGCGGTGAAGGCTGAAGCTTTCTTT. The chain carries TRBV7-9 and TRBJ1-1; D uncertain. V was clipped by 6 bases and J by 6 bases, with 20 bases between them. This CDR3 region has 15 residues. Per the germline V gene, CDR1 is SEHNR and CDR2 is FQNEAQ (reference sequence).